Here is one T cell receptor beta chain with its context. As yet, its antigen is unknown. Germline assignment: CDR1 SGHKS and CDR2 YYEKEE (reference sequence). The CDR3 extends over 17 amino acids. With V trimmed by 0 bases and J by 4 bases, 12 bases remained unmatched. The sample belongs to a study of cytomegalovirus exposure and HLA in healthy donors. Researchers ran the PCR with 60 Vbeta and 13 Jbeta primers. This table comes from immunoSEQ multiplex PCR, and its TCRdb copy is limited to in-frame clones, with some not included. The table records some 110,000 clones, 65% to 85% of them present only once. Findings and limits, study-wide: Rates of TCR association differed by HLA locus in a later analysis, with DRB1 highest and HLA-C lowest. Specificity of a few CMV-associated chains for CMV antigens was verified in vitro.

V and J are TRBV5-5 and TRBJ2-5; 7 bases are a match to TRBD2. Specimen: PBMCs. The sequence derives from a male donor in good health and CMV-seropositive. CDR3 region: CASSLARIGGSRETQYF. CDR3 coding DNA: TGTGCCAGCAGCTTGGCCCGTATTGGCGGGAGTAGAGAGACCCAGTACTTC.